Listed below are T cell receptor beta chains from one sample, sequenced in a study of monozygotic twins with cystic fibrosis. TCRdb's copy holds only in-frame clones and misses some; the assay was immunoSEQ multiplex PCR. The table has about 26,000 clones, about 96% seen once. The sequenced sample was blood. The receptors shown here come from a girl aged 2-10 years with cystic fibrosis. Each CDR3 is given with its conserved first and last residue. A D gene is named only where the DNA matches it firmly. Clone size, where shown, is once, few, many, or a class for clones that have expanded.

d_call: -
clone_size: -
j_call: TRBJ2-1
v_call: TRBV29-1
cdr3_aa: CSVEVSQIARNEQFF
cdr3_nt: TGCAGCGTTGAAGTGTCCCAGATAGCTCGGAATGAGCAGTTCTTC

d_call: -
clone_size: -
j_call: TRBJ1-1
v_call: TRBV19
cdr3_aa: CASSISVILDNSPTQNTEAFF
cdr3_nt: TGTGCCAGTAGTATATCTGTAATTCTGGATAATTCTCCGACACAGAACACTGAAGCTTTCTTT

d_call: TRBD1
clone_size: -
j_call: TRBJ2-1
v_call: TRBV5-4
cdr3_aa: CASSLTTGATLDEQFF
cdr3_nt: TGTGCCAGCAGCTTGACTACAGGGGCCACCCTTGATGAGCAGTTCTTC

d_call: -
clone_size: -
j_call: TRBJ2-1
v_call: TRBV6-1
cdr3_aa: CASSETRGDNEQFF
cdr3_nt: TGTGCCAGCAGTGAAACCCGGGGAGACAATGAGCAGTTCTTC

d_call: TRBD1
clone_size: -
j_call: TRBJ1-4
v_call: TRBV25-1
cdr3_aa: CASSFTGGNEKLFF
cdr3_nt: TGTGCCAGCAGTTTTACAGGGGGTAATGAAAAACTGTTTTTT

d_call: TRBD2
clone_size: -
j_call: TRBJ2-5
v_call: TRBV6-1
cdr3_aa: CASSANPGLAIRQETQYF
cdr3_nt: TGTGCCAGCAGTGCCAATCCGGGACTAGCGATCCGCCAAGAGACCCAGTACTTC

d_call: -
clone_size: -
j_call: TRBJ2-1
v_call: TRBV27
cdr3_aa: CASSLRGNEQFF
cdr3_nt: TGTGCCAGCAGTTTAAGGGGAAATGAGCAGTTCTTC

d_call: TRBD1
clone_size: -
j_call: TRBJ1-2
v_call: TRBV7-9
cdr3_aa: CASSSGTGAYGYTF
cdr3_nt: TGTGCCAGCAGCTCGGGGACAGGGGCCTATGGCTACACCTTC

d_call: -
clone_size: -
j_call: TRBJ2-2
v_call: TRBV6-5
cdr3_aa: CASSDSGELFF
cdr3_nt: TGTGCCAGCAGTGACTCCGGGGAGCTGTTTTTT

d_call: TRBD2
clone_size: -
j_call: TRBJ2-1
v_call: TRBV5-6
cdr3_aa: CASSLRPRTSARDEQFF
cdr3_nt: TGTGCCAGCAGCTTGCGGCCGAGGACTAGCGCAAGGGACGAGCAGTTCTTC

d_call: TRBD1
clone_size: -
j_call: TRBJ1-5
v_call: TRBV25-1
cdr3_aa: CASSESPGQGHNQPQHF
cdr3_nt: TGTGCCAGCAGTGAGTCTCCGGGACAGGGGCATAATCAGCCCCAGCATTTT

d_call: -
clone_size: -
j_call: TRBJ2-7
v_call: TRBV9
cdr3_aa: CASSGSEFEQYF
cdr3_nt: TGTGCCAGCAGCGGTAGCGAGTTTGAGCAGTACTTC

d_call: TRBD2
clone_size: -
j_call: TRBJ2-1
v_call: TRBV27
cdr3_aa: CASSYGTSGYNEQFF
cdr3_nt: TGTGCCAGCAGTTATGGGACTAGCGGATACAATGAGCAGTTCTTC

d_call: -
clone_size: -
j_call: TRBJ2-2
v_call: TRBV18
cdr3_aa: CASSPTGAGELFF
cdr3_nt: TGTGCCAGCTCACCAACCGGGGCCGGGGAGCTGTTTTTT

d_call: -
clone_size: -
j_call: TRBJ2-7
v_call: TRBV27
cdr3_aa: CASGGHPYEQYF
cdr3_nt: TGTGCCAGCGGGGGACATCCCTACGAGCAGTACTTC

d_call: -
clone_size: -
j_call: TRBJ2-7
v_call: TRBV21-1
cdr3_aa: CASSKAPRKRDEQYF
cdr3_nt: TGTGCCAGCAGCAAAGCCCCTAGGAAGCGGGACGAGCAGTACTTC

d_call: TRBD2
clone_size: -
j_call: TRBJ2-1
v_call: TRBV29-1
cdr3_aa: CSVEGLAGGMDEQFF
cdr3_nt: TGCAGCGTTGAGGGACTAGCGGGAGGTATGGATGAGCAGTTCTTC

d_call: TRBD2
clone_size: -
j_call: TRBJ2-3
v_call: TRBV7-9
cdr3_aa: CASSFLAGGPLKPDTQYF
cdr3_nt: TGTGCCAGCAGCTTCCTAGCGGGAGGGCCCCTGAAGCCAGATACGCAGTATTTT

d_call: -
clone_size: -
j_call: TRBJ1-2
v_call: TRBV4-1
cdr3_aa: CASRQHPTVGGYTF
cdr3_nt: TGCGCCAGCAGACAGCACCCTACAGTCGGTGGCTACACCTTC

d_call: -
clone_size: -
j_call: TRBJ2-7
v_call: TRBV6-1
cdr3_aa: CASSEYIWEQYF
cdr3_nt: TGTGCCAGCAGTGAGTACATCTGGGAGCAGTACTTC

d_call: TRBD1
clone_size: -
j_call: TRBJ2-7
v_call: TRBV10-3
cdr3_aa: CAISLTPFRDRGSYEQYF
cdr3_nt: TGTGCCATCAGCCTGACTCCATTCCGGGACAGGGGCTCCTACGAGCAGTACTTC

d_call: TRBD2
clone_size: -
j_call: TRBJ2-7
v_call: TRBV5-1
cdr3_aa: CASSPGYLAGGNYEQYF
cdr3_nt: TGCGCCAGCAGCCCCGGATATCTAGCGGGAGGTAACTACGAGCAGTACTTC

d_call: TRBD1
clone_size: -
j_call: TRBJ1-1
v_call: TRBV7-6
cdr3_aa: CASSYRQGLHTEAFF
cdr3_nt: TGTGCCAGCAGCTACCGACAGGGGTTGCACACTGAAGCTTTCTTT

d_call: -
clone_size: -
j_call: TRBJ2-6
v_call: TRBV27
cdr3_aa: CASSSSILALFSGANVLTF
cdr3_nt: TGTGCCAGCAGTTCTTCCATTCTAGCGCTGTTCTCTGGGGCCAACGTCCTGACTTTC

d_call: TRBD1
clone_size: few
j_call: TRBJ2-4
v_call: TRBV7-8
cdr3_aa: CASRPQGANIQYF
cdr3_nt: TGTGCCAGCAGGCCTCAGGGGGCAAACATTCAGTACTTC

d_call: -
clone_size: -
j_call: TRBJ1-1
v_call: TRBV15
cdr3_aa: CATGMGVNTEAFF
cdr3_nt: TGTGCCACCGGGATGGGGGTGAACACTGAAGCTTTCTTT

d_call: TRBD2
clone_size: -
j_call: TRBJ2-5
v_call: TRBV28
cdr3_aa: CASSLFSGQETQYF
cdr3_nt: TGTGCCAGCAGTTTATTTAGCGGGCAAGAGACCCAGTACTTC

d_call: -
clone_size: -
j_call: TRBJ2-1
v_call: TRBV27
cdr3_aa: CASSQSSYNEQFF
cdr3_nt: TGTGCCAGCAGTCAAAGCTCCTACAATGAGCAGTTCTTC